The 19 T cell receptor beta chains below all came from one sample that was sequenced in a study of blood T cell repertoires in COVID-19. This table comes from immunoSEQ multiplex PCR, and its TCRdb copy is limited to in-frame clones, with some not included. The sample lists about 220,000 clones; roughly 84% were seen once. The sample comprised PBMCs or T cells enriched from blood (not recorded which). The receptors stem from a woman aged 40 to 55 who had recovered from COVID-19.

The chain joins TRBV3-1 (or the pseudogene TRBV3-2) to TRBJ2-7; 9 nucleotides align to TRBD2. The CDR3 runs 13 residues. CDR1 and CDR2 from the germline V gene are LGHDT and YNNKEL (reference sequence). With 1 base clipped from V and 5 bases from J, the junction kept 0 bases outside the gene matches. The CDR3 loop is CASSQGGRDEQYF. The CDR3 DNA sequence: TGTGCCAGCAGCCAAGGCGGGAGGGACGAGCAGTACTTC.

The chain uses TRBV4-1 and TRBJ2-3; TRBD1 aligns across 8 bases. Germline CDR1 reads MGHRA; CDR2 reads YSYEKL. V shed 4 bases and J 0 bases; nucleotides not matched to a gene: 6. This CDR3 is built from 16 residues. The CDR3 nucleotides read TGCGCCAGCAGCCTCAAGGACAGGGCGAGCACAGATACGCAGTATTTT. This sequence encodes CASSLKDRASTDTQYF.

The chain combines TRBV10-1 with TRBJ2-2, with 8 bases aligning to TRBD2. Germline CDR1 reads WNHNN; CDR2 reads SYGVQD (reference sequence). CDR3 length: 14 residues. With V trimmed by 3 bases and J by 3 bases, 0 bases remained unmatched. CDR3 in amino acids: CASSELADTGELFF. The CDR3 DNA is TGCGCCAGCAGTGAACTAGCGGACACCGGGGAGCTGTTTTTT.

This clone was seen just once. The CDR3: CASSPTGGARDTQYF. The CDR3 bases are TGTGCCAGCAGCCCGACAGGGGGCGCGAGAGATACGCAGTATTTT. This rearrangement joins TRBV5-4 to TRBJ2-3; 10 bases align to TRBD1. Germline V gene lookup returns CDR1 SGHNT and CDR2 YYREEE (reference sequence). J gave up 5 bases and V 4 bases, and 7 bases lay outside the gene matches. This CDR3 contains 15 residues.

This chain connects TRBV28 to TRBJ2-7; 8 bases map to TRBD2. Germline-derived CDR1 and CDR2 are MDHEN and SYDVKM. CDR3 size: 15 residues. Trimming took 5 bases from V and 2 from J; bases not matched to a gene: 8. The CDR3 sequence is CASSPGLAPTYEQYV. CDR3 nucleotides: TGTGCCAGCAGTCCCGGACTAGCTCCTACCTACGAGCAGTACGTC.

This clone was counted only a few times. This chain uses TRBV11-2 with TRBJ2-1; TRBD2 matches at 11 bases. CDR3 length: 14 amino acids. Germline CDR1 reads SGHAT; CDR2 reads FQNNGV. V dropped 7 bases and J dropped 7; count of bases not matched to a gene: 6. The CDR3 DNA reads TGTGCCAGCACCCTACTAGCGGGAGTTAATGAGCAGTTCTTC. Encoded protein: CASTLLAGVNEQFF. The full variable domain, with the rest looked up from reference TRBV11-2 and TRBJ2-1, is EAGVAQSPRYKIIEKRQSVAFWCNPISGHATLYWYQQILGQGPKLLIQFQNNGVVDDSQLPKDRFSAERLKGVDSTLKIQPAKLEDSAVYLCASTLLAGVNEQFFGPGTRLTVL.

The genes are TRBV19 and TRBJ2-1; 9 bases align to TRBD2. Germline assignment: CDR1 LNHDA and CDR2 SQIVND (reference sequence). CDR3 length: 18 amino acids. With 3 bases clipped from V and 0 bases from J, the junction kept 9 bases outside the gene matches. CDR3: CASSIAGGPAFSYNEQFF. CDR3 bases: TGTGCCAGTAGTATTGCGGGAGGGCCCGCCTTCTCCTACAATGAGCAGTTCTTC.

This clone showed up just a few times. The chain combines TRBV18 with TRBJ2-2, with D possibly matching TRBD1 (5 bases). Germline loops: CDR1 KGHSH, CDR2 LQKENI. The CDR3 covers 16 residues. V lost 3 bases, J lost 1 base, and 12 bases lay in between. In DNA, the CDR3 is TGTGCCAGCTCACCCAGAATCGACAGGAACACCGGGGAGCTGTTTTTT. It specifies CASSPRIDRNTGELFF.

This clone was seen a handful of times. Written as DNA, the CDR3 is TGTGCCAGCAGCGTCCCGTCGAGCTCCTACGAGCAGTACTTC. It encodes CASSVPSSSYEQYF. V is TRBV9 and J is TRBJ2-7, with unresolved D. The length of the CDR3 is 14 residues. Trimming removed 2 bases at V and 0 bases at J, with 9 bases between. Germline CDR1 and CDR2: SGDLS and YYNGEE.

The chain uses TRBV4-1 and TRBJ2-2; D remains unclear. Germline V gene sequence: CDR1 MGHRA, CDR2 YSYEKL. This CDR3 is 16 amino acids long. Trimming took 5 bases from V and 4 from J, leaving 17 bases between them. CDR3 in DNA: TGCGCCAGCAGCTCCCATAGCCGCACCGGCACCGGGGAGCTGTTTTTT. It encodes CASSSHSRTGTGELFF.

J is TRBJ1-2 and V is TRBV2; TRBD1 matches at 8 bases. The V gene's germline CDR1 is SNHLY and CDR2 FYNNEI. Trimming at V came to 6 bases and at J to 4 bases, leaving 7 bases not matched to a gene. The CDR3 has 14 amino acids. DNA of the CDR3: TGTGCCAGCAGGTCTTGGCAGGGGGCCTATGGCTACACCTTC. Encoded protein: CASRSWQGAYGYTF.

CDR3 sequence: CASSEGPSRNQPQHF. The CDR3 nucleotides read TGCGCCAGCAGCGAGGGCCCTTCACGCAATCAGCCCCAGCATTTT. The gene calls are TRBV5-1 and TRBJ1-5; the D is unclear. The CDR3 is 15 residues long. CDR1 is SGHRS, CDR2 YFSETQ, per germline. V lost 4 bases and J lost 2, with 13 bases in between.

This chain connects TRBV6-5 to TRBJ2-1; 7 bases line up with TRBD2. The CDR3 extends over 14 amino acids. V shed 2 bases, J shed 6 bases, and the junction held 4 bases outside the gene matches. The germline gives CDR1 MNHEY, CDR2 SVGAGI. The CDR3 sequence: CASSYPSGGNEQFF. CDR3 nucleotide sequence: TGTGCCAGCAGTTACCCCTCGGGAGGCAATGAGCAGTTCTTC.

This clone was recorded a few times. In nucleotides, the CDR3 is TGCGCCAGCAGCTCCAGACTAGCGTCGAGCACAGATACGCAGTATTTT. Amino acid sequence: CASSSRLASSTDTQYF. The chain has TRBV5-1 and TRBJ2-3, with 8 bases matching TRBD2. Germline V gene lookup returns CDR1 SGHRS and CDR2 YFSETQ. V was clipped by 3 bases and J by 0 bases; unmatched bases: 6. The CDR3 has 16 amino acids.

The chain uses TRBV28 and TRBJ1-2, with TRBD1 matching 9 bases. This CDR3 spans 13 amino acids. Unmatched junction bases numbered 8, after V lost 5 bases and J lost 10 bases. CDR1 is MDHEN, CDR2 SYDVKM, per germline. The DNA for the CDR3 is TGTGCCAGCAGTAGGGACAGGGTTAGTATCTACACCTTC. Its translation is CASSRDRVSIYTF.

This chain links TRBV3-1 (or the pseudogene TRBV3-2) with TRBJ2-7, with D maybe TRBD2 (6 bases). The length of the CDR3 is 16 residues. Germline V lookup: CDR1 LGHDT, CDR2 YNNKEL (reference sequence). V was clipped by 4 bases and J by 1 base, with 17 bases between them. Here the CDR3 DNA reads TGTGCCAGCAGCCCCTATGGGGTCAGCGGGTCCTACGAGCAGTACTTC. Translation: CASSPYGVSGSYEQYF.

This chain uses TRBV2 with TRBJ2-5, with a tentative D call TRBD2 (5 bases). Germline CDR1 reads SNHLY; CDR2 reads FYNNEI. The CDR3 contains 12 residues. Trimming took 2 bases from V and 7 from J, leaving 8 bases between them. The CDR3 coding sequence is TGTGCCAGCAGTGAATCAGGAGGGACCCAGTACTTC. Its protein is CASSESGGTQYF.

The rearrangement links TRBV15 to TRBJ2-5; 8 bases are a match to TRBD1. Germline values: CDR1 LNHNV, CDR2 YYDKDF (reference sequence). J lost 1 base, V lost 1 base, and 8 bases had no gene match. The CDR3 totals 17 residues. CDR3 protein: CATSRVAGGPIQETQYF. CDR3 bases: TGTGCCACCAGCAGAGTGGCAGGGGGCCCCATCCAAGAGACCCAGTACTTC. The variable domain in full, completed from reference TRBV15 and TRBJ2-5, reads DAMVIQNPRYQVTQFGKPVTLSCSQTLNHNVMYWYQQKSSQAPKLLFHYYDKDFNNEADTPDNFQSRRPNTSFCFLDIRSPGLGDTAMYLCATSRVAGGPIQETQYFGPGTRLLVL.

This chain links TRBV7-3 with TRBJ1-1; D is uncertain. The V end lost 4 bases, the J end lost 13 bases, and 13 bases lay between the germline ends. Germline-derived CDR1 and CDR2 are SGHTA and FQGTGA. The CDR3 consists of 11 residues. CDR3 in DNA: TGTGCCAGCAGCTCCCGGGCCCGGGGTTTCTTT. This translates into CASSSRARGFF.